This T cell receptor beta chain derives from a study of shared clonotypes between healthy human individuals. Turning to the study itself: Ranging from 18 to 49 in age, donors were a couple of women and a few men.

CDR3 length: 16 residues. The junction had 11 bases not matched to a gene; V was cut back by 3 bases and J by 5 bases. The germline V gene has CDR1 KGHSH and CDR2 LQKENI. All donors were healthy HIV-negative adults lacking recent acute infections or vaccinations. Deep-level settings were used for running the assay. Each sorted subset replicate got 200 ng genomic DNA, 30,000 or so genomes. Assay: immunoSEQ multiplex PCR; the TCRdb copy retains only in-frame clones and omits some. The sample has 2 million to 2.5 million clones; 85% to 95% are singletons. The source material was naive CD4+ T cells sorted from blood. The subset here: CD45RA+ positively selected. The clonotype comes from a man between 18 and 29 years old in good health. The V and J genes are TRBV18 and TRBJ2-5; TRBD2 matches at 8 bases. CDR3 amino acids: CASSPQSASGRETQYF. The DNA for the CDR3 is TGTGCCAGCTCACCCCAATCGGCTAGCGGGCGTGAGACCCAGTACTTC.